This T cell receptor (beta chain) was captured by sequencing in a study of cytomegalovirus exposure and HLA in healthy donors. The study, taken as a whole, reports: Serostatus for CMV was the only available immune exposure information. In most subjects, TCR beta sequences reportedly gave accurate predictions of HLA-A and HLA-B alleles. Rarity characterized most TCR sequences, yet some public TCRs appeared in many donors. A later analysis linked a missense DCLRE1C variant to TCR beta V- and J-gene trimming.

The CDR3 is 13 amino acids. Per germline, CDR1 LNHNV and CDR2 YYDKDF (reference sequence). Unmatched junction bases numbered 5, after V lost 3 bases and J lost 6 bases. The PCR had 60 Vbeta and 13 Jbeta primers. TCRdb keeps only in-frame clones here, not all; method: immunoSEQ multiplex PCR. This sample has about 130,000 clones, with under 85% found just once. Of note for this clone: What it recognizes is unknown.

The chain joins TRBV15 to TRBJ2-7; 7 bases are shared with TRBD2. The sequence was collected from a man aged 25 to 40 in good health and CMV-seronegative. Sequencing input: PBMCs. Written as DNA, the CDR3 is TGTGCCACCAGCAGTCCGGGGGGAGGCGAGCAGTACTTC. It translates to CATSSPGGGEQYF.